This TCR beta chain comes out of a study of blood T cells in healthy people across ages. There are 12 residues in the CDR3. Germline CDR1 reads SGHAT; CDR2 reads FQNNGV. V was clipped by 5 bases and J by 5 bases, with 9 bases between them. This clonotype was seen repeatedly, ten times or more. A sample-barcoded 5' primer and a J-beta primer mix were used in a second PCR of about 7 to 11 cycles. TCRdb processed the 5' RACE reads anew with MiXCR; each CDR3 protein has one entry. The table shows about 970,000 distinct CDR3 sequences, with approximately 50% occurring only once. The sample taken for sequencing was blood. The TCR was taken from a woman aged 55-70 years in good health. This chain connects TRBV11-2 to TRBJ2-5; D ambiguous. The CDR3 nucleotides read TGTGCCAGCAGCCCAGTCCCTGAGACCCAGTACTTC. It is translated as CASSPVPETQYF.